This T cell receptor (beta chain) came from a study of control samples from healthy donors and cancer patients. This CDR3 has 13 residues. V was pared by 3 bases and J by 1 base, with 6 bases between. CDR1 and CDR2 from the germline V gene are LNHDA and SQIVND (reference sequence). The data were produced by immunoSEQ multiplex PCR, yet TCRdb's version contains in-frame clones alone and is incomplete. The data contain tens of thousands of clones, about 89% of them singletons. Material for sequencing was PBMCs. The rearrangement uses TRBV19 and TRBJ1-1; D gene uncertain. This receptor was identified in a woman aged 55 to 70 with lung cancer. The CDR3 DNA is TGTGCCAGTAGTATCACCAAGAACACTGAAGCTTTCTTT. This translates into CASSITKNTEAFF.